What follows describes a single T cell receptor beta chain. This sample is drawn from a study of blood T cell repertoires in COVID-19. Study as a whole: The cDNA or gDNA used as material had been derived from T cells, B-cell-depleted T cells, or PBMCs.

In the authors' workflow: Amplified reference gene primers provided the basis for estimating nucleated cell counts. Measured with immunoSEQ multiplex PCR; TCRdb has only the in-frame clones, and not every one. The V and J calls and clone size come from that table; D and trimming were worked out from the DNA. In the table there are about 200,000 clones, roughly 84% of which are singletons. CDR3 length: 14 residues. Between the trimmed V and J ends, which lost 4 bases and 2 bases, there was a span of 12 bases. The germline CDR1 and CDR2 sequences are SGHNT and YYREEE (reference sequence). The sample was peripheral blood. This chain links TRBV5-4 with TRBJ1-2; unclear D gene. This receptor was identified in a woman aged 80 or older with acute or convalescent COVID-19. The CDR3 sequence is CASSRERENYGYTF. The CDR3 region has the DNA TGTGCCAGCAGCCGGGAAAGGGAAAACTATGGCTACACCTTC.